This T cell receptor (beta chain) emerged from a study of blood T cell repertoires in COVID-19. CDR1 and CDR2 from the germline V gene are KGHSH and LQKENI. V dropped 2 bases and J dropped 5; count of bases not matched to a gene: 5. There are 15 residues in the CDR3. Original handling: Reference gene primer amplification gave estimated nucleated cell counts. This table comes from immunoSEQ multiplex PCR, and its TCRdb copy is limited to in-frame clones, with some not included. Clonal size and the V and J genes are those of that table, whereas D and trimming came from the DNA. The sample has tens of thousands of clones, 79% seen once; the top ten hold about a quarter.

This receptor was taken from a man in his sixties with active or convalescent COVID-19. The source material was peripheral blood. This sequence joins TRBV18 and TRBJ2-2, with TRBD1 matching 7 bases. This CDR3 is CASSPMGQTTGELFF. In nucleotides, the CDR3 is TGTGCCAGCTCACCAATGGGACAGACAACCGGGGAGCTGTTTTTT. The variable domain in full, with the rest retrieved from reference TRBV18 and TRBJ2-2, is NAGVMQNPRHLVRRRGQEARLRCSPMKGHSHVYWYRQLPEEGLKFMVYLQKENIIDESGMPKERFSAEFPKEGPSILRIQQVVRGDSAAYFCASSPMGQTTGELFFGEGSRLTVL.